A single T cell receptor beta chain is shown here with its context. No cognate antigen has been identified for it. There are no base qualities to consult, and no much larger clone falls within one base. This entry comes from a study of shared clonotypes between healthy human individuals (dated by TCRdb to about 2020). For the wider study: The cohort included a few men and a couple of women between 18 and 49 years of age. For each donor, three plates each were used for CD4 naive and CD4 memory, two plates were used for CD8 naive, and one plate was used for CD8 memory. To estimate repertoire size and how much clonotypes are shared between individuals, the study performed deep sequencing of blood TCR repertoires from roughly five healthy adults. Libraries were prepared and TCR repertoires were sequenced by different laboratories using diverse techniques, in order to increase sequencing depth and limit assay-specific biases. Each donor's leukapheresis produced roughly between roughly 0.85 and 9.5 billion PBMCs.

Broad study findings and their caveats: Across a handful of donors, around 5% of naive CD4, approximately 4% of naive CD8, approximately 2.5% of memory CD4, and 0.4% of memory CD8 clonotypes were shared. Rarefaction of sorted-subset datasets indicated incomplete sequencing despite the large sequencing depth. Compared with non-shared clonotypes, clonotypes shared by all four sorted-subset donors had higher generation probabilities. Only blood was sampled, and tissue TCR repertoires likely differ from those in blood. Based on pairwise subsampling, the degree of clonotype sharing among donors was expected to be affected by sequencing depth. Larger estimated clonotype richness was generally found for naive subsets than for memory subsets. Because the study included only a small number of donors, the genetic and exposure-history diversity represented was limited.

CD8 naive samples consisted of CD45RO-negative cells that were positively selected for CCR7, yielding a CD45RA+CCR7+ population without TemRA cells. The donors were healthy, HIV-negative adults with no recently reported acute infections or vaccinations. Every donor was a Caucasian adult residing in Nashville, Tennessee, USA. Blood was obtained by leukapheresis, after which PBMCs were separated by Ficoll-Histopaque density gradient centrifugation and cryopreserved in liquid nitrogen vapor phase. Purity and quantity of every magnetically sorted T cell population were checked by analytical flow cytometry. From each sorted fraction, genomic DNA was isolated and quantified by UV absorbance on a Nanodrop 2000c. The germline V gene sets CDR1 to MGHRA and CDR2 to YSYEKL. Between the V and J ends, shortened by 4 bases and 1 base respectively, the junction contains 8 bases. The CDR3 measures 13 amino acids from cysteine to phenylalanine. Only CDR3 DNA remains: 39 bases, in frame from the first base.

Using the deep immunoSEQ assay, TCR CDR3 regions were amplified from genomic DNA by multiplex PCR. For each cell subset, the extracted genomic DNA was distributed evenly across all wells of several immunoSEQ 96-well plates, and each plate served as one replicate. For sorted subsets, 200 to 250 ng of genomic DNA, equivalent to 25,000 to 35,000 T cell genomes, went into each replicate PCR. The purified libraries were quantified using a Qubit 3.0 fluorometer, sized with a Bioanalyzer 2100, and then quantified again using the KAPA Library Quantification kit. Each immunoSEQ 96-well plate was sequenced on its own single-read 150-cycle Illumina NextSeq 550 flow cell. In the authors' own workflow: The immunoSEQ output contained only junctional sequences without quality scores, so filtering could not match that applied to full-length reads. Sequences were annotated with PyIR, a Python wrapper for IgBLAST v1.9, using IMGT germline references to assign V/J genes and CDR3. Reads were removed for weak V/J assignments (E-value above 1e-6), missing CDR3, stop codons, out-of-frame junctions, or ambiguous translated residues. A V3J clonotype was defined by an identical inferred V gene, J gene, and CDR3 amino acid sequence. The percentage overlap between two repertoires was calculated by dividing the number of shared unique clonotypes by the size of the smaller repertoire. Richness of each repertoire was evaluated using RTK rarefaction, the Chao1 estimator, and Recon v2.1 estimates of unobserved clonotypes. OLGA was used to compute generation probabilities for all TCRbeta clonotypes that the gDNA method yielded from several donors. The source is immuneACCESS, and TCRdb retained only in-frame sequences with V and J called. Part of the clones is not carried over; for the studies checked, unresolved V genes explain less than half of this, and the remainder is unexplained. The V and J calls and clone size come from that table; D and trimming were worked out from the DNA. Here the sample has 550,000 to 750,000 clones; 95% to 96% occur a single time. Clones ranked in the top ten supply 0.095% to 0.12% of the sample.

This receptor was taken from a woman in her twenties or thirties in good health. What was sequenced was naive CD8+ T cells sorted from blood. The cell subset or site label, as the study defines it: CD45RA+CCR7+. The chain is encoded by TRBV4-1 joined to TRBJ2-7; too little of a D gene remains to name it. The DNA sequence reads TGCGCCAGCAGCCCCGGAGATTCCTACGAGCAGTACTTC. It translates to CASSPGDSYEQYF.